Following are 23 T cell receptor beta chains from one sample sequenced in a study of Tregs in tolerant kidney transplant recipients. Sequencing used immunoSEQ multiplex PCR; TCRdb keeps in-frame clones, though not all of them. The sample carries some 74,000 clones, 75% to 95% recorded once. Sequences were derived from Tregs from blood, sampled before the transplant. These receptors were taken from a human donor who received a combined kidney and bone marrow transplant.

The rearrangement links TRBV6-1 to TRBJ1-6; the D is unclear. V was shortened by 4 bases and J by 3 bases, with 7 bases between the two germline ends. Germline V CDR1 and CDR2: MNHNS, SASEGT. This CDR3 contains 14 residues. The CDR3 DNA follows: TGTGCCAGCAGTGCGGGAAACTATAATTCACCCCTCCACTTT. Translation: CASSAGNYNSPLHF.

V and J are TRBV19 and TRBJ1-5, with no clear D. CDR1 is LNHDA, CDR2 SQIVND, per germline (reference sequence). Trimming took 3 bases from V and 1 from J, leaving 10 bases between them. The CDR3 extends over 15 amino acids. In DNA, the CDR3 is TGTGCCAGTAGTATTACGAGTGTGAGCAATCAGCCCCAGCATTTT. The encoded protein is CASSITSVSNQPQHF.

This rearrangement joins TRBV18 to TRBJ2-3; 7 positions match TRBD1. The CDR3 is 14 amino acids. V gave up 0 bases and J gave up 6 bases; unmatched junction bases: 3. Germline lookup yields CDR1 KGHSH and CDR2 LQKENI. CDR3 nucleotides: TGTGCCAGCTCACCACCGTCGGACAGGGATACGCAGTATTTT. Amino acids: CASSPPSDRDTQYF. Full variable domain (rest looked up from reference TRBV18 and TRBJ2-3): NAGVMQNPRHLVRRRGQEARLRCSPMKGHSHVYWYRQLPEEGLKFMVYLQKENIIDESGMPKERFSAEFPKEGPSILRIQQVVRGDSAAYFCASSPPSDRDTQYFGPGTRLTVL.

The V gene is TRBV28, the J gene TRBJ2-7; D is perhaps TRBD1 (6 bases). The CDR3 length is 15 residues. The V end lost 4 bases, the J end lost 4 bases, and 17 bases lay between the germline ends. The germline CDR1 and CDR2 sequences are MDHEN and SYDVKM. The CDR3: CASSSSSGGQYEQYF. In DNA, the CDR3 is TGTGCCAGCAGTTCGTCGAGTGGTGGACAGTACGAGCAGTACTTC. The entire variable domain, with the rest obtained from reference TRBV28 and TRBJ2-7, is as follows: DVKVTQSSRYLVKRTGEKVFLECVQDMDHENMFWYRQDPGLGLRLIYFSYDVKMKEKGDIPEGYSVSREKKERFSLILESASTNQTSMYLCASSSSSGGQYEQYFGPGTRLTVT.

The J gene is TRBJ1-5, the V gene TRBV7-2, with a tentative D call TRBD1 (5 bases). There are 13 residues in the CDR3. Germline V gives CDR1 SGHTA, CDR2 FQGNSA. Deletions cut 6 bases from V and 3 bases from J, with 9 bases between. This CDR3 is CASSRGTNQPQHF. CDR3 sequence (DNA): TGTGCCAGCAGTAGGGGAACCAATCAGCCCCAGCATTTT.

A few counts support this clone. The rearrangement uses TRBV9 and TRBJ1-2; the match to TRBD1 covers 10 bases. The CDR3 has 14 residues. V gave up 0 bases and J gave up 6 bases; unmatched junction bases: 2. Germline lookup yields CDR1 SGDLS and CDR2 YYNGEE. The CDR3 nucleotides read TGTGCCAGCAGCGTAGGGACAGGGGGGGATGGCTACACCTTC. Translation gives CASSVGTGGDGYTF.

The CDR3 protein is CSVPVPGNEKLFF. The CDR3, as DNA: TGCAGCGTTCCGGTCCCAGGGAATGAAAAACTGTTTTTT. The V gene is TRBV29-1, the J gene TRBJ1-4, with a possible D match to TRBD1 (5 bases). The length of the CDR3 is 13 residues. Deletions cut 5 bases from V and 5 bases from J, with 12 bases between. Per the germline V gene, CDR1 is SQVTM and CDR2 is ANQGSEA.

The J gene is TRBJ1-1, the V gene TRBV6-1; possible D gene TRBD1, 6 bases. With 2 bases removed from V and 5 bases from J, the gap between germline ends came to 12 bases. This CDR3 comprises 14 residues. The germline CDR1 and CDR2 sequences are MNHNS and SASEGT. The CDR3 coding sequence is TGTGCCAGCAGTGAAAAGCAGGGGAGAACTGAAGCTTTCTTT. Its protein is CASSEKQGRTEAFF.

This chain connects TRBV5-1 to TRBJ1-1; D is unclear. Germline V gene lookup returns CDR1 SGHRS and CDR2 YFSETQ. Trimming took off 0 bases at V and 1 base at J, with 10 bases between the two ends. The CDR3 sequence is 15 residues long. CDR3 sequence: CASSLDPQPNTEAFF. Written as DNA, the CDR3 is TGCGCCAGCAGCTTGGATCCCCAACCGAACACTGAAGCTTTCTTT.

V gene TRBV5-1 combines with J gene TRBJ2-5; D possibly corresponds to TRBD2 (5 bases). CDR3 length: 14 residues. The V end was cut by 4 bases, the J end by 3 bases, with 13 bases between. Per germline, CDR1 SGHRS and CDR2 YFSETQ. The CDR3 region is CASSPPGVEETQYF. The CDR3 DNA reads as TGCGCCAGCAGCCCTCCCGGGGTAGAAGAGACCCAGTACTTC.

This chain uses TRBV2 with TRBJ2-5; a weak D match, TRBD2 (6 bases). Germline assignment: CDR1 SNHLY and CDR2 FYNNEI. CDR3 length: 14 residues. V was shortened by 6 bases and J by 2 bases, with 13 bases between the two germline ends. The CDR3 DNA is TGTGCCAGCAGACAGACGAGCGGGCAAGAGACCCAGTACTTC. Residues: CASRQTSGQETQYF.

In this sample, this clone turned up a few times. The chain couples TRBV6-5 to TRBJ2-7, with 7 positions matching TRBD2. This CDR3 comprises 15 residues. Trimming took 6 bases from V and 1 from J; bases not matched to a gene: 9. Germline V gives CDR1 MNHEY, CDR2 SVGAGI. The CDR3 DNA sequence: TGTGCCAGCAGAAAACGCCGGGACTATTCCTACGAGCAGTACTTC. Its protein product is CASRKRRDYSYEQYF.

For the CDR3, the DNA is TGTGCCAGTACCCAGACGGACGGGTTCGGGGAGCTGTTTTTT. Protein: CASTQTDGFGELFF. This rearrangement joins TRBV19 to TRBJ2-2; D uncertain. The CDR3 contains 14 residues. The germline V and J ends were trimmed by 7 bases and 7 bases, with 16 bases remaining between them. CDR1 and CDR2 (germline): LNHDA, SQIVND (reference sequence).

This clone appeared once. V gene TRBV6-6 combines with J gene TRBJ2-2; TRBD2 agrees at 7 bases. With V trimmed by 7 bases and J by 6 bases, 8 bases remained unmatched. The germline CDR1 and CDR2 sequences are MNHNY and SVGAGI (reference sequence). The CDR3 consists of 14 residues. The CDR3 nucleotides are TGTGCCAGCACTCTCTCCCGGGAGGCCGGGGAGCTGTTTTTT. Protein product: CASTLSREAGELFF.

The chain has TRBV29-1 and TRBJ1-3; a weak D match, TRBD1 (5 bases). The V gene's germline CDR1 is SQVTM and CDR2 ANQGSEA. With 5 bases removed from V and 4 bases from J, the gap between germline ends came to 12 bases. The CDR3 extends over 13 amino acids. CDR3 protein: CSVRGRAGNTIYF. The CDR3 nucleotides read TGCAGCGTTCGGGGCCGAGCCGGAAACACCATATATTTT.

In its sample, this clone was seen once. Sequence at one end of the junction differs from germline and may be a read error. The V gene is TRBV19, the J gene TRBJ1-5; TRBD1 might be the D (5 bases). The germline V gene has CDR1 LNHDA and CDR2 SQIVND (reference sequence). The CDR3 runs 15 residues. CDR3 protein: CASSLDRHSNQPQHF. The CDR3 DNA reads as TGTGCCAGTAGTCTAGACAGACATAGCAATCAGCCCCAGCATTTT.

The genes are TRBV7-2 and TRBJ2-5, with 9 bases that match TRBD2. The J call may be mistaken, given a closer DNA end match to TRBJ2-7. The CDR3 totals 15 residues. CDR1 is SGHTA, CDR2 FQGNSA, per germline. DNA of the CDR3: TGTGCCAGCAGCTTAGTGCTTGCGGGAGGGTCCGAGCAGTACTTC. This sequence encodes CASSLVLAGGSEQYF.

The CDR3 bases are TGTGCCTGCCCGGATCCGTCTGGAAACACCATATATTTT. As protein: CACPDPSGNTIYF. This chain links TRBV30 with TRBJ1-3; no firm D call. V was pared by 6 bases and J by 1 base, with 10 bases between. The V gene's germline CDR1 is GTSNPN and CDR2 SVGIG (reference sequence). This CDR3 spans 13 amino acids. Based on the CDR3 plus reference TRBV30 and TRBJ1-3, the full variable domain is SQTIHQWPATLVQPVGSPLSLECTVEGTSNPNLYWYRQAAGRGLQLLFYSVGIGQISSEVPQNLSASRPQDRQFILSSKKLLLSDSGFYLCACPDPSGNTIYFGEGSWLTVV.

The chain joins TRBV11-1 to TRBJ2-7, with 7 bases that match TRBD1. The ends lost 4 bases at V and 3 bases at J; junction bases unmatched: 12. There are 16 residues in the CDR3. CDR1 is SGHAT, CDR2 FQDESV, per germline (reference sequence). CDR3 sequence (DNA): TGTGCCAGCAGCTCAACCCGACAGGGATTACTCTACGAGCAGTACTTC. It yields the protein CASSSTRQGLLYEQYF.

V and J are TRBV18 and TRBJ2-1; D is ambiguous. CDR1 is KGHSH, CDR2 LQKENI, per germline. With 2 bases removed from V and 1 base from J, the gap between germline ends came to 6 bases. This CDR3 has 14 residues. CDR3 loop: CASSPIRSYNEQFF. CDR3 DNA sequence: TGTGCCAGCTCACCAATACGGTCCTACAATGAGCAGTTCTTC.

This clone has just one count. The CDR3 sequence is CASSPFDTGGGRSYNEQFF. Written as DNA, the CDR3 is TGTGCCAGCTCACCATTTGATACCGGCGGGGGGCGTTCCTACAATGAGCAGTTCTTC. V gene TRBV18 combines with J gene TRBJ2-1, with 8 bases lining up with TRBD2. The CDR3 has 19 residues. The J segment lost 1 base and the V segment lost 2 bases, leaving 13 bases of the junction unmatched. Germline V CDR1 and CDR2: KGHSH, LQKENI.

The chain joins TRBV7-3 to TRBJ2-1, with D possibly TRBD2 on 5 matching bases. The CDR3 sequence is 16 residues long. Per the germline V gene, CDR1 is SGHTA and CDR2 is FQGTGA. V was shortened by 5 bases and J by 7 bases, with 21 bases between the two germline ends. CDR3 loop: CASSQTSPGEWNEQFF. The CDR3 nucleotides read TGTGCCAGCAGCCAAACTAGTCCCGGGGAGTGGAATGAGCAGTTCTTC.

The J gene is TRBJ2-7, the V gene TRBV4-3, with no clear D. The length of the CDR3 is 13 residues. The germline CDR1 and CDR2 sequences are LGHNA and YSLEER. Trimming removed 1 base at V and 7 bases at J, with 11 bases between. The CDR3 here is CASSQGTDWEQYF. In nucleotides, the CDR3 is TGCGCCAGCAGCCAAGGGACCGACTGGGAGCAGTACTTC.